The 29 T cell receptor beta chains listed next were all sequenced from one sample in a study of cytomegalovirus exposure and HLA in healthy donors. The PCR ran on 60 Vbeta and 13 Jbeta primers. The protocol was immunoSEQ multiplex PCR, while the TCRdb copy is restricted to in-frame clones and leaves out a portion. The sample has about 65,000 clones; less than 70% are singletons. Specimen: PBMCs. Every receptor here comes from a man aged 25-45 years in good health and CMV-seronegative.

This clone was observed a handful of times. The V and J genes are TRBV27 and TRBJ2-7; 10 nucleotides agree with TRBD2. With V trimmed by 6 bases and J by 2 bases, 4 bases remained unmatched. CDR3 size: 14 residues. Germline values: CDR1 MNHEY, CDR2 SMNVEV (reference sequence). In nucleotides, the CDR3 is TGTGCCAGCAGGTTAGCGGGGGGCCCCTACGAGCAGTACTTC. Residues: CASRLAGGPYEQYF.

The chain employs TRBV6-6 and TRBJ2-1; no definite D call. Germline lookup yields CDR1 MNHNY and CDR2 SVGAGI (reference sequence). The CDR3 is 14 amino acids. V was cut by 8 bases and J by 0 bases, with 11 bases left in between. The CDR3 is CASQYSSSYNEQFF. The CDR3 DNA is TGTGCCAGCCAATACTCAAGCTCCTACAATGAGCAGTTCTTC.

The genes are TRBV7-9 and TRBJ2-5; D is perhaps TRBD2 (7 bases). The CDR3 is 16 amino acids. Trimming removed 2 bases from V and 5 bases from J, with 18 bases in between. Germline V CDR1 and CDR2: SEHNR, FQNEAQ (reference sequence). This chain's CDR3 is CASSLRKGGAGETQYF. The CDR3, as DNA: TGTGCCAGCAGCTTACGGAAAGGGGGGGCAGGGGAGACCCAGTACTTC.

V usage is TRBV5-7 and J usage is TRBJ2-7; D is perhaps TRBD2 (5 bases). TRBV5-7 is labeled an ORF, and its function is uncertain. V lost 2 bases, J lost 0 bases, and 12 bases lay in between. This CDR3 has 15 residues. CDR3 amino acids: CASSFGWRNSYEQYF. The DNA for the CDR3 is TGTGCCAGCAGCTTCGGGTGGAGGAACTCCTACGAGCAGTACTTC.

This chain uses TRBV7-9 with TRBJ2-7, with D possibly being TRBD1 (6 bases). This CDR3 is 12 amino acids long. Germline lookup yields CDR1 SEHNR and CDR2 FQNEAQ (reference sequence). This CDR3 is CAIERGTYEQYF. CDR3 nucleotides: TGTGCTATCGAAAGGGGGACCTACGAGCAGTACTTC.

V is TRBV9 and J is TRBJ1-1; 7 bases match TRBD1. Unmatched junction bases numbered 3, after V lost 4 bases and J lost 0 bases. Germline V gene lookup returns CDR1 SGDLS and CDR2 YYNGEE. The CDR3 has 14 amino acids. The CDR3 here is CASSSGQMNTEAFF. DNA of the CDR3: TGTGCCAGCAGCTCGGGACAGATGAACACTGAAGCTTTCTTT. Full variable domain (outside the CDR3, taken from reference TRBV9 and TRBJ1-1): DSGVTQTPKHLITATGQRVTLRCSPRSGDLSVYWYQQSLDQGLQFLIQYYNGEERAKGNILERFSAQQFPDLHSELNLSSLELGDSALYFCASSSGQMNTEAFFGQGTRLTVV.

The J gene is TRBJ1-2, the V gene TRBV7-3, with 10 bases aligning to TRBD1. Losses at the gene ends were 5 bases for V and 3 bases for J; bases not matched to a gene: 6. CDR3 length: 15 residues. Looked up from germline, CDR1 is SGHTA and CDR2 is FQGTGA. This CDR3 is CASSPDGQGDYGYTF. The CDR3 bases are TGTGCCAGCAGCCCAGACGGACAGGGGGACTATGGCTACACCTTC.

This clone was detected only a few times. V usage is TRBV13 and J usage is TRBJ1-2, with 9 bases fitting TRBD1. CDR3 length equals 14 residues. Germline V gene sequence: CDR1 PRHDT, CDR2 FYEKMQ (reference sequence). After removal of 5 bases from V and 4 bases from J, the junction contained 5 bases not matched to a gene. The CDR3 nucleotides are TGTGCCAGCAGCGGCGGGACAGGGATCTATGGCTACACCTTC. Translated: CASSGGTGIYGYTF.

This chain uses TRBV6-1 with TRBJ1-5; D is undetermined. Trimming stripped 10 bases from V and 9 bases from J, with 10 bases between. From germline, CDR1 is MNHNS and CDR2 SASEGT. This CDR3 region has 10 residues. This CDR3 reads CATRSGPQHF. As DNA, the CDR3 is TGTGCCACCAGATCAGGGCCCCAGCATTTT.

CDR3 sequence reads: CASSQRQGAIYEQYF. As DNA, the CDR3 is TGTGCCAGCAGCCAGAGACAGGGGGCGATATACGAGCAGTACTTC. The chain has TRBV6-5 and TRBJ2-7; 10 nucleotides match TRBD1. CDR3 size: 15 residues. Germline trimming cut 6 bases from V and 4 bases from J; bases unmatched to any gene: 9. Per the germline V gene, CDR1 is MNHEY and CDR2 is SVGAGI.

This clone showed up just a few times. The chain recombines TRBV5-6 with TRBJ2-7; 9 nucleotides line up with TRBD1. Germline V CDR1 and CDR2: SGHDT, YYEEEE. The CDR3 runs to 15 residues. J lost 0 bases, V lost 4 bases, and 5 bases had no gene match. In nucleotides, the CDR3 is TGTGCCAGCAGCCCTTGGGACAGGGACTCCTACGAGCAGTACTTC. This encodes CASSPWDRDSYEQYF.

This clone was seen only a few times. The chain combines TRBV6-5 with TRBJ2-1, with 7 nucleotides matching TRBD1. V was pared by 6 bases and J by 8 bases, with 7 bases of the junction left unmatched. Germline loops: CDR1 MNHEY, CDR2 SVGAGI. CDR3 length: 13 amino acids. The CDR3 nucleotides read TGTGCCAGCAGCCCTTGGACAGGCTATGAGCAGTTCTTC. Encoded protein: CASSPWTGYEQFF.

The chain employs TRBV16 and TRBJ1-5, with 7 bases fitting TRBD1. Losses at the gene ends were 4 bases for V and 0 bases for J; bases not matched to a gene: 3. The CDR3 has 15 residues. Germline CDR1 and CDR2: KGHSY and FQNENV. The CDR3 is CASSPGQNSNQPQHF. The CDR3 nucleotides are TGTGCCAGCAGCCCGGGACAGAATAGCAATCAGCCCCAGCATTTT. The whole variable domain, filled in from reference TRBV16 and TRBJ1-5, reads GEEVAQTPKHLVRGEGQKAKLYCAPIKGHSYVFWYQQVLKNEFKFLISFQNENVFDETGMPKERFSAKCLPNSPCSLEIQATKLEDSAVYFCASSPGQNSNQPQHFGDGTRLSIL.

This clone was detected only a few times. This sequence joins TRBV6-6 and TRBJ1-5; 7 bases are shared with TRBD1. The V gene's germline CDR1 is MNHNY and CDR2 SVGAGI (reference sequence). This CDR3 spans 15 amino acids. V was pared by 5 bases and J by 1 base, with 5 bases of the junction left unmatched. CDR3 loop: CASSPGTVSNQPQHF. The CDR3 DNA follows: TGTGCCAGCAGTCCCGGGACAGTGAGCAATCAGCCCCAGCATTTT.

CDR3 sequence reads: CSGGQGGYGYTF. The CDR3 region has the DNA TGCAGCGGAGGACAGGGTGGCTATGGCTACACCTTC. The chain recombines TRBV29-1 with TRBJ1-2; 8 bases are a match to TRBD1. Trimming removed 7 bases from V and 4 bases from J; junction bases left unmatched: 5. Germline V lookup: CDR1 SQVTM, CDR2 ANQGSEA. The length of the CDR3 is 12 residues.

This clone was found a few times. The chain carries TRBV27 and TRBJ2-1, with 11 positions matching TRBD2. The germline V gene has CDR1 MNHEY and CDR2 SMNVEV (reference sequence). The ends lost 6 bases at V and 2 bases at J; junction bases unmatched: 3. The length of the CDR3 is 15 residues. The chain's CDR3 is CASSQTSGAYNEQFF. CDR3 in DNA: TGTGCCAGCAGCCAGACTAGCGGGGCCTACAATGAGCAGTTCTTC.

The chain carries TRBV5-6 and TRBJ2-1, with 11 nucleotides matching TRBD1. Per the germline V gene, CDR1 is SGHDT and CDR2 is YYEEEE. Trimming removed 1 base from V and 6 bases from J; junction bases left unmatched: 6. The CDR3 totals 16 residues. The CDR3 sequence is CASSLYGQGAFNEQFF. CDR3 nucleotide sequence: TGTGCCAGCAGCTTGTACGGACAGGGGGCCTTCAATGAGCAGTTCTTC.

This chain joins TRBV2 and TRBJ1-5; possible D gene TRBD1, 6 bases. With 6 bases removed from V and 5 bases from J, the gap between germline ends came to 14 bases. The CDR3 runs to 14 residues. CDR1 is SNHLY, CDR2 FYNNEI, per germline. CDR3 in amino acids: CASSQKDSYQPQHF. The CDR3 DNA follows: TGTGCCAGCAGCCAGAAGGACAGCTATCAGCCCCAGCATTTT. The whole variable domain, filled in from reference TRBV2 and TRBJ1-5, reads EPEVTQTPSHQVTQMGQEVILRCVPISNHLYFYWYRQILGQKVEFLVSFYNNEISEKSEIFDDQFSVERPDGSNFTLKIRSTKLEDSAMYFCASSQKDSYQPQHFGDGTRLSIL.

The chain couples TRBV7-9 to TRBJ2-7; TRBD1 matches at 8 bases. V lost 5 bases to trimming and J lost 0 bases; unmatched junction nucleotides: 6. The CDR3 sequence is 15 residues long. Germline CDR1 SEHNR, CDR2 FQNEAQ (reference sequence). CDR3 DNA sequence: TGTGCCAGCAGCCCCACAGGGGGTAACTCCTACGAGCAGTACTTC. Translation: CASSPTGGNSYEQYF.

The chain recombines TRBV19 with TRBJ2-1; D is uncertain. Germline assignment: CDR1 LNHDA and CDR2 SQIVND (reference sequence). Between the trimmed V and J ends, which lost 6 bases and 6 bases, there was a span of 12 bases. This CDR3 is 13 amino acids long. The CDR3 here is CASSNVPGNEQFF. In nucleotides, the CDR3 is TGTGCCAGTAGCAACGTCCCGGGCAATGAGCAGTTCTTC.

J is TRBJ1-3 and V is TRBV4-1, with no clear D. V was cut by 4 bases and J by 0 bases, with 13 bases left in between. Germline loops: CDR1 MGHRA, CDR2 YSYEKL. The CDR3 sequence is 16 residues long. The CDR3 DNA is TGCGCCAGCAGCCCTGAACAACTATTCTCTGGAAACACCATATATTTT. It encodes CASSPEQLFSGNTIYF.

This clone came up many times. The chain joins TRBV4-1 to TRBJ1-1; tentatively, D is TRBD1 (6 bases). Germline V gene data show CDR1 as MGHRA and CDR2 as YSYEKL. This CDR3 region has 13 residues. Trimming stripped 0 bases from V and 10 bases from J, with 12 bases between. The CDR3 region has the DNA TGCGCCAGCAGCCAAGATGGACAGCGGGGAGCTTTCTTT. Amino acids: CASSQDGQRGAFF.

The rearrangement links TRBV11-2 to TRBJ2-7; TRBD2 matches at 7 bases. CDR1 and CDR2 from the germline V gene are SGHAT and FQNNGV. CDR3 length: 14 residues. J gave up 0 bases and V 7 bases, and 6 bases lay outside the gene matches. In DNA form, the CDR3 reads TGTGCCAGCACCCTAGGGACTAACTCCTACGAGCAGTACTTC. Its protein product is CASTLGTNSYEQYF.

This clone has just a few counts. The V gene is TRBV28, the J gene TRBJ1-1; D gene ambiguous. Trimming left V 1 base short and J 10 bases short, with 10 bases between. The CDR3 has 12 residues. Germline-derived CDR1 and CDR2 are MDHEN and SYDVKM. The CDR3 sequence: CASSLLGGGAFF. The CDR3 coding sequence is TGTGCCAGCAGTTTATTAGGAGGAGGAGCTTTCTTT.

This clone was detected only once. The J gene is TRBJ1-6, the V gene TRBV5-6; D is possibly TRBD1 (5 bases). CDR1 and CDR2 from the germline V gene are SGHDT and YYEEEE. V lost 2 bases and J 9 bases, leaving 9 bases between the germline ends. This CDR3 region has 13 residues. The DNA for the CDR3 is TGTGCCAGCAGCTTTAGTAGGGGTTCACCCCTCCACTTT. This translates into CASSFSRGSPLHF.

The CDR3 DNA follows: TGTGCCAGCAGCTTATCTTGGCCAGGCCGCTACGAGCAGTACTTC. Protein product: CASSLSWPGRYEQYF. V is TRBV11-1 and J is TRBJ2-7; D not certain. V was pared by 2 bases and J by 3 bases, with 14 bases between. The CDR3 extends over 15 amino acids. Germline assignment: CDR1 SGHAT and CDR2 FQDESV (reference sequence).

This clone was seen a handful of times. V is TRBV11-2 and J is TRBJ2-1; 13 nucleotides match TRBD2. CDR3 length: 14 residues. CDR1 and CDR2 from the germline V gene are SGHAT and FQNNGV. The CDR3 loop is CAKRLAGGSNEQFF. For the CDR3, the DNA is TGTGCTAAGCGACTAGCGGGGGGAAGCAATGAGCAGTTCTTC.

Of note for this clone: The sample has other DNA sequences that encode this CDR3 too. V is TRBV5-1 and J is TRBJ1-1; D perhaps matches TRBD1 (6 bases). The germline CDR1 and CDR2 sequences are SGHRS and YFSETQ. The V end was cut by 3 bases, the J end by 5 bases, with 8 bases between. The CDR3 runs 12 residues. As DNA, the CDR3 is TGCGCCAGCAGCTCAAGGGGGACTGAAGCTTTCTTT. This encodes CASSSRGTEAFF.

This chain joins TRBV27 and TRBJ2-1; D gene unclear. Trimming took 2 bases from V and 5 from J, leaving 7 bases between them. The CDR3 is made up of 13 amino acids. Germline values: CDR1 MNHEY, CDR2 SMNVEV (reference sequence). This CDR3 is CASSLRGDNEQFF. CDR3 DNA sequence: TGTGCCAGCAGTTTACGTGGAGACAATGAGCAGTTCTTC.